A selection of T cell receptor beta chains follows, all from one sample in a study of T-cell reconstitution after alpha-beta-depleted transplantation in children. TCRdb re-called the PCR reads with MiXCR, one entry per CDR3 protein. The sample has about 250,000 distinct CDR3 sequences; 24% are singletons. Here the sequenced sample was PBMCs, mostly from graft donor cells, taken 360 days after TCRalphabeta/CD19-depleted stem cell transplant. The receptor source for this set is a female patient aged 2-9 years who had a stem cell transplant for congenital amegakaryocytic thrombocytopenia, so the T cells may come from the graft donor. Each CDR3 is given with its conserved first and last residue. The D gene is left open where the match is weak. Some rows have no size entry. The others give once, few or many, or a class for an expanded clone.

TRBJ1-2,TRBV12-3/TRBV12-4,TRBD1,-,TGTGCCAGCAGTTTGAGGGGACAGTCATTCGGCTACACCTTC,CASSLRGQSFGYTF
TRBJ1-4,TRBV10-3,-,many,TGTGCCATCAGACAGGAGATTAATGAAAAACTGTTTTTT,CAIRQEINEKLFF
TRBJ2-7,TRBV12-3/TRBV12-4,-,few,TGTGCCAGCCGACAAACCAGGGGAACAGGCTACGAGCAGTACTTC,CASRQTRGTGYEQYF
TRBJ1-3,TRBV6-1,-,many,TGTGCCAGCAGAGAAATTCGAGGGCTTGGTGGAAACACCATATATTTT,CASREIRGLGGNTIYF
TRBJ2-7,TRBV28,TRBD1,-,TGTGCCAGCGGCAGGGGGCTGAGCTCCTACGAGCAGTACTTC,CASGRGLSSYEQYF
TRBJ2-1,TRBV24-1,TRBD1,few,TGTGCCACCGCCCGTGGGCCTCCTGGACAGGGGGACAATGAGCAGTTCTTC,CATARGPPGQGDNEQFF
TRBJ2-3,TRBV18,-,-,TGTGCCAGCTCGACCGGGGGCACAGATACGCAGTATTTT,CASSTGGTDTQYF
TRBJ1-1,TRBV20-1,TRBD1,-,TGCAGTGCGCGACAGGGTACGACTGAAGCTTTCTTT,CSARQGTTEAFF
TRBJ2-3,TRBV24-1,-,many,TGTGCCACCAGTGATTACGGAGCGGTAGATACGCAGTATTTT,CATSDYGAVDTQYF
TRBJ2-5,TRBV2,TRBD2,-,TGTGCCAGCAGAAATGGACTAGCGGGAGGAAAAGAGACCCAGTACTTC,CASRNGLAGGKETQYF
TRBJ2-7,TRBV12-3/TRBV12-4,-,few,TGTGCCAGCAGTTTAGCCACGGAATACGAGCAGTACTTC,CASSLATEYEQYF
TRBJ2-1,TRBV5-1,TRBD2,few,TGCGCCAGCAGCCATCCGGGACTAGCCGTCAGGAGCTCCTACAATGAGCAGTTCTTC,CASSHPGLAVRSSYNEQFF
TRBJ2-2,TRBV27,TRBD1,-,TGTGCCACCTATACATGGCAGGGGGCGAACACCGGGGAGCTGTTTTTT,CATYTWQGANTGELFF
TRBJ2-3,TRBV24-1,-,-,TGTGCCACCAGTGCCTCCAACAGGGATACGCAGTATTTT,CATSASNRDTQYF
TRBJ1-1,TRBV29-1,-,-,TGCAGCGTTGATGTTCGGGGGAACACTGAAGCTTTCTTT,CSVDVRGNTEAFF
TRBJ2-7,TRBV7-9,-,-,TGTGCCAGCAGCGCGAGGCAGGTCTACGAGCAGTACTTC,CASSARQVYEQYF
TRBJ1-4,TRBV20-1,-,few,TGCAGTGCTAGGGGGGCTAATGAAAAACTGTTTTTT,CSARGANEKLFF
TRBJ1-4,TRBV7-2,-,few,TGTGCCAGCAGCTCCCGACGGGGGTTTTCTGAAAAACTGTTTTTT,CASSSRRGFSEKLFF
TRBJ2-5,TRBV18,-,once,TGTGCCAGCTCACCGGGTCGGAGCCAAGAGACCCAGTACTTC,CASSPGRSQETQYF
TRBJ2-3,TRBV6-5,-,-,TGTGCCAGCAGTTCCTTCGTGGGGTTGTCCTCAGATACGCAGTATTTT,CASSSFVGLSSDTQYF
TRBJ2-7,TRBV7-2,TRBD2,-,TGTGCCAGCAGCGAGCTCGGACTAGTGACCTACGAGCAGTACTTC,CASSELGLVTYEQYF
TRBJ2-3,TRBV18,-,-,TGTGCCAGCTCACTAGCGGCCGAGGGAGATACGCAGTATTTT,CASSLAAEGDTQYF
TRBJ2-7,TRBV12-3/TRBV12-4,TRBD2,few,TGTGCCAGCAGCATCGGACTAGCGGGATACCACGAGCAGTACTTC,CASSIGLAGYHEQYF
TRBJ2-2,TRBV11-2,-,-,TGTGCCAGCTCTCACACGAACACCGGGGAGCTGTTTTTT,CASSHTNTGELFF
TRBJ2-3,TRBV4-3,TRBD2,many,TGCGCCAGCAGCCAAGATCCGGTCGGGAGGGCCGGGTCCGCAGATACGCAGTATTTT,CASSQDPVGRAGSADTQYF
TRBJ2-7,TRBV5-1,-,many,TGCGCCAGCACCTCAGGGACCGTCGCCTACGAGCAGTACTTC,CASTSGTVAYEQYF
TRBJ2-5,TRBV3-1,TRBD1,-,TGTGCCAGCAGCCCGACAGGGGAGCCGGAAGAGACCCAGTACTTC,CASSPTGEPEETQYF
TRBJ2-2,TRBV3-1,-,-,TGTGCCAGCAGCCATATAACAGGGCTTGACACCGGGGAGCTGTTTTTT,CASSHITGLDTGELFF
TRBJ2-1,TRBV11-3,TRBD1,few,TGTGCCAGCAGCAGCCGGGACAGCTCCTACAATGAGCAGTTCTTC,CASSSRDSSYNEQFF
TRBJ2-3,TRBV29-1,-,many,TGCAGCGTTGAAGATCTTATCCAGGTTTTT,CSVEDLIQVF
TRBJ2-1,TRBV20-1,TRBD2,few,TGCAGTGCTAGAGATCTCCTCACTCCTAGCGGAGGATACAATGAGCAGTTCTTC,CSARDLLTPSGGYNEQFF
TRBJ1-6,TRBV28,-,few,TGTGCCAGCGGCCTACGTACAGATTTCGGTTCACCCCTCCACTTT,CASGLRTDFGSPLHF
TRBJ2-7,TRBV10-3,TRBD1,few,TGTGCCATCAGTGAGAGAGAGACAGGGTTCGACGAGCAGTACTTC,CAISERETGFDEQYF
TRBJ2-7,TRBV12-3/TRBV12-4,TRBD2,-,TGTGCCAGCGCCCGGGTGGCGGGAGGGTACGAGCAGTACTTC,CASARVAGGYEQYF
TRBJ2-7,TRBV6-1,-,-,TGTGCCAGCTTTGGAATCAGGGGTATCGACGAGCAGTACTTC,CASFGIRGIDEQYF
TRBJ2-1,TRBV4-3,-,many,TGCGCCAGCAGCCAAACAATTTACAATGAGCAGTTCTTC,CASSQTIYNEQFF
TRBJ1-2,TRBV2,-,many,TGTGCCTCTGCAGTAAACTATGGCTACACCTTC,CASAVNYGYTF
TRBJ2-3,TRBV28,TRBD2,-,TGTGCCAGCAGCCGCGAGAAGCGGGATTCCGATACGCAGTATTTT,CASSREKRDSDTQYF
TRBJ2-7,TRBV12-3/TRBV12-4,-,many,TGTGCCAGCAGCCGGAGCTCCTACGAGCAGTACTTC,CASSRSSYEQYF
TRBJ2-2,TRBV29-1,-,many,TGCAGCGTTGAGGTGCAGGGGTGGCCCGGGGAGCTGTTTTTT,CSVEVQGWPGELFF
TRBJ1-2,TRBV12-3/TRBV12-4,-,few,TGTGCCAGCAGCCCCGCAACTTTCAGGGCCAACTATGGCTACACCTTC,CASSPATFRANYGYTF
TRBJ2-7,TRBV14,-,-,TGTGCCAGCAGCCAAGTCCCTGTCTTAGCATTCTCCTACGAGCAGTACTTC,CASSQVPVLAFSYEQYF
TRBJ2-5,TRBV4-2,TRBD1,many,TGTGCCAGCAGCCAAGGGACAGGGTTGAAGACCCAGTACTTC,CASSQGTGLKTQYF
TRBJ2-5,TRBV29-1,-,few,TGCAGCGTTCTTCTCGGCCAAGAGACCCAGTACTTC,CSVLLGQETQYF
TRBJ2-1,TRBV7-9,-,-,TGTGCCAGCAGCCTCCTTGGGGAAGAGCAGTTCTTC,CASSLLGEEQFF
TRBJ2-1,TRBV11-2,-,few,TGTGCCAGCAGCTTAATCGCTGGGGGGCACAATGAGCAGTTCTTC,CASSLIAGGHNEQFF
TRBJ2-1,TRBV28,TRBD2,-,TGTGCCAGCGGAATGTTAGCGGGAGGTTCCTACAATGAGCAGTTCTTC,CASGMLAGGSYNEQFF
TRBJ2-3,TRBV28,-,-,TGTGCCAGCAGTTTTGTGGCAGTGAGAGATACGCAGTATTTT,CASSFVAVRDTQYF
TRBJ2-2,TRBV6-2/TRBV6-3,-,few,TGTGCCAGCAGCCGAACGGGTGCAGCACTCACCGGGGAGCTGTTTTTT,CASSRTGAALTGELFF
TRBJ2-1,TRBV4-2,TRBD2,few,TGTGCCAGCAGCCAATCGTCGGGGCGGGGGGGCTACAATGAGCAGTTCTTC,CASSQSSGRGGYNEQFF
TRBJ2-1,TRBV9,TRBD1,few,TGTGCCAGCAGCGTAGTTGGGGACAGTTCCTACAATGAGCAGTTCTTC,CASSVVGDSSYNEQFF
TRBJ1-6,TRBV5-1,-,-,TGCGCCAGCGCACGTGATGGGTATAATTCACCCCTCCACTTT,CASARDGYNSPLHF